The clone carrying this T cell receptor beta chain was observed a handful of times. V lost 5 bases to trimming and J lost 6 bases, with 17 bases between them. The germline gives CDR1 SNHLY, CDR2 FYNNEI. This CDR3 has 14 residues. These data originate in a study of blood T cell repertoires in COVID-19. The table came from immunoSEQ multiplex PCR; TCRdb's copy has only in-frame clones and leaves some out. Among more than 400,000 clones listed, around 90% were seen once. Sequenced: PBMCs or T cells enriched from blood (not recorded which). This receptor was obtained from a woman under 30 who had recovered from COVID-19. The chain combines TRBV2 with TRBJ2-7; D is undetermined. The CDR3, as DNA: TGTGCCAGCAGTCGTGGTGGTCTACCCCGCGAGCAGTACTTC. Translating it yields CASSRGGLPREQYF.